Listed here are 8 T cell receptor beta chains from one sample, sequenced in a study of shared clonotypes between healthy human individuals. The method was immunoSEQ multiplex PCR; TCRdb's version includes in-frame clones alone and lacks a portion of them. The sample lists roughly 1,500,000 clones, around 98.5% occurring once. The specimen sequenced was naive CD4+ T cells sorted from blood. The subset is: CD45RA+ positively selected. Every receptor here comes from a man aged 30 to 45 in good health.

CDR3 amino acids: CASSQGVGGSTDTQYF. The CDR3 nucleotides are TGTGCCAGCAGCCAAGGAGTGGGCGGGAGCACAGATACGCAGTATTTT. The rearrangement links TRBV4-2 to TRBJ2-3; TRBD2 might be the D (5 bases). The germline V gene has CDR1 LGHNA and CDR2 YNFKEQ. The CDR3 contains 16 residues. V shed 1 base and J shed 0 bases, with 11 bases lying between them.

The chain employs TRBV15 and TRBJ1-3, with D hard to call. The CDR3 sequence is 13 residues long. Per germline, CDR1 LNHNV and CDR2 YYDKDF (reference sequence). V gave up 0 bases and J gave up 7 bases, with 7 bases separating them. CDR3 sequence (DNA): TGTGCCACCAGCAGAGATCAGCGGAACACCATATATTTT. Protein sequence: CATSRDQRNTIYF.

This clone was seen a handful of times. This chain uses TRBV5-4 with TRBJ2-7; 8 nucleotides agree with TRBD1. Germline CDR1 reads SGHNT; CDR2 reads YYREEE (reference sequence). Trimming took 4 bases from V and 6 from J; bases not matched to a gene: 12. This CDR3 region has 15 residues. In DNA, the CDR3 is TGTGCCAGCAGCATACCTTGGCCGACAGGGGCCGAGCAGTACTTC. This gives the protein CASSIPWPTGAEQYF.

With regard to this clone: Germline and junction disagree at one end, which may indicate a read error. The chain couples TRBV7-7 to TRBJ2-1; unclear D gene. Per the germline V gene, CDR1 is SSHAT and CDR2 is FNYEAQ (reference sequence). The CDR3 sequence is 13 residues long. CDR3 loop: CASSLGFYNEQFF. The CDR3 coding sequence is TGTGCTAGCAGCTTGGGGTTCTACAATGAGCAGTTCTTC. The whole variable domain, remainder taken from reference TRBV7-7 and TRBJ2-1, is GAGVSQSPRYKVTKRGQDVTLRCDPISSHATLYWYQQALGQGPEFLTYFNYEAQPDKSGLPSDRFSAERPEGSISTLTIQRTEQRDSAMYRCASSLGFYNEQFFGPGTRLTVL.

The chain is built from TRBV7-7 and TRBJ2-2; 9 bases match TRBD1. Germline CDR1 is SSHAT and CDR2 is FNYEAQ (reference sequence). V lost 4 bases to trimming and J lost 1 base; unmatched junction nucleotides: 1. CDR3 length equals 15 residues. The CDR3 DNA reads as TGTGCCAGCAGCTCGGGACAGGGGAACACCGGGGAGCTGTTTTTT. Encoded protein: CASSSGQGNTGELFF.

CDR3 residues: CASSSTSGWMFNEQFF. CDR3 bases: TGCGCCAGCAGCAGTACTAGCGGGTGGATGTTCAATGAGCAGTTCTTC. The chain links TRBV5-1 to TRBJ2-1, with 9 bases lining up with TRBD2. The trim removed 4 bases at V and 6 bases at J, leaving 11 bases unmatched. Looked up from germline, CDR1 is SGHRS and CDR2 is YFSETQ. The CDR3 totals 16 residues.

On this clone itself: Other DNA sequences in this sample translate to the same CDR3. The chain recombines TRBV29-1 with TRBJ2-7, with 7 bases lining up with TRBD1. With V trimmed by 4 bases and J by 3 bases, 3 bases remained unmatched. This CDR3 is 12 amino acids long. CDR1 is SQVTM and CDR2 is ANQGSEA in the germline V gene. CDR3 loop: CSVVRGLYEQYF. The CDR3 nucleotides are TGCAGCGTTGTGAGGGGGCTCTACGAGCAGTACTTC.

This sequence joins TRBV5-1 and TRBJ2-1, with a tentative D call TRBD2 (6 bases). Germline V lookup: CDR1 SGHRS, CDR2 YFSETQ. This CDR3 comprises 12 residues. V was clipped by 6 bases and J by 5 bases, with 9 bases between them. CDR3 residues: CASTEGNNEQFF. CDR3 nucleotide sequence: TGCGCCAGCACGGAGGGAAACAATGAGCAGTTCTTC.